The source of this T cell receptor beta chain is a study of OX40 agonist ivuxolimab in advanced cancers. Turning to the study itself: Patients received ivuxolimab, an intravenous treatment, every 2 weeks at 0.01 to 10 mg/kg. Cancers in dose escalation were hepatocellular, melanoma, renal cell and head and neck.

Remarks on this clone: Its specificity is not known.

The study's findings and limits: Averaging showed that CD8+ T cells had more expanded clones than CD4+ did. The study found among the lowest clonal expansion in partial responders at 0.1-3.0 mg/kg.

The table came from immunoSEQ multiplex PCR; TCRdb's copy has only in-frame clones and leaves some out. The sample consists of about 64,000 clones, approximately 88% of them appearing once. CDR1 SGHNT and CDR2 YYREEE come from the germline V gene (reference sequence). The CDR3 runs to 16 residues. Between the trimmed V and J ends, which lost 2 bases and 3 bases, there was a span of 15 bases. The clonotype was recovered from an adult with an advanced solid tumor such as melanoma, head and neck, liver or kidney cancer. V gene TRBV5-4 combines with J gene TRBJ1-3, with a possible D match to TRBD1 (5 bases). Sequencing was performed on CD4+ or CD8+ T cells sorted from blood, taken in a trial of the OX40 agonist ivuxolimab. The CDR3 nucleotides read TGTGCCAGCAGCTTAGGAGGGGCTTTGGATGGAAACACCATATATTTT. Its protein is CASSLGGALDGNTIYF.